This T cell receptor (beta chain) was obtained from a study of blood T cells in healthy people across ages. The study's findings and limits: The percentage of naive T cells correlated strongly with TCR beta diversity.

With a J-beta primer mix and a sample-barcoded 5' primer, a second PCR ran about 7 to 12 cycles. Each cDNA molecule was tagged by a template-switch adaptor with 12 random nucleotides. TCRdb analysed the 5' RACE reads with MiXCR anew, one entry per CDR3 protein. The data hold about 700,000 distinct CDR3 sequences, with about a third observed a single time. In regard to this clonotype: Its target is unknown.

Trimming cost V 3 bases and J 2 bases; bases outside gene matches: 8. The germline CDR1 and CDR2 sequences are SEHNR and FQNEAQ (reference sequence). This CDR3 is 17 amino acids long. Caucasian individuals from Russia who were healthy and aged roughly 6 to 90 acted as donors. The chain recombines TRBV7-9 with TRBJ2-3; the match to TRBD1 covers 10 bases. The receptor was isolated from a woman older than 75 in good health. Sequenced input: blood. This CDR3 reads CASSFKGGQGITDTQYF. The DNA of the CDR3 is TGTGCCAGCAGCTTCAAAGGGGGACAGGGGATCACAGATACGCAGTATTTT.